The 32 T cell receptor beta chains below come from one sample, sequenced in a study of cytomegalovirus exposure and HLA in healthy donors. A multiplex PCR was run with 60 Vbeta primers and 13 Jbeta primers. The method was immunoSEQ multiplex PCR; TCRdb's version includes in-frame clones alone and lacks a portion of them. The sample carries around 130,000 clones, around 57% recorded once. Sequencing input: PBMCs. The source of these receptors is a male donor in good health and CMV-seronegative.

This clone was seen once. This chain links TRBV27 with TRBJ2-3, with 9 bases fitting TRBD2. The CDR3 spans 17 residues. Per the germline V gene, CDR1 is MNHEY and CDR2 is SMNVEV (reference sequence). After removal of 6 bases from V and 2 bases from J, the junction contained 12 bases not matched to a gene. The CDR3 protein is CASRFGAAGGLTDTQYF. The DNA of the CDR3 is TGTGCCAGCAGATTTGGGGCAGCGGGGGGCCTCACAGATACGCAGTATTTT.

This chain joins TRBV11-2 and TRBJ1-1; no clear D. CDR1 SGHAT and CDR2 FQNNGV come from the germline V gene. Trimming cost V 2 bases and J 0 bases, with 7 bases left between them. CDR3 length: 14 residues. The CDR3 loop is CASSLTQLNTEAFF. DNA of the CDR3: TGTGCCAGCAGCTTAACACAGCTGAACACTGAAGCTTTCTTT.

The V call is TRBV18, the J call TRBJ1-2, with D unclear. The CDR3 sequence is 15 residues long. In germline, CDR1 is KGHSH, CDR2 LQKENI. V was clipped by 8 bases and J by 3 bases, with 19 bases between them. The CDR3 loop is CASAHPVLQYYGYTF. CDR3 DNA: TGTGCCAGCGCTCACCCGGTCCTACAGTACTATGGCTACACCTTC.

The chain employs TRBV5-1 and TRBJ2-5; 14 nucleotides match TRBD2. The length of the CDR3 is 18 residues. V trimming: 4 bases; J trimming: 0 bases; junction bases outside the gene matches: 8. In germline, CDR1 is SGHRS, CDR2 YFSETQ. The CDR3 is CASSAGLAGATYQETQYF. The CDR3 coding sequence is TGCGCCAGCAGCGCGGGACTAGCGGGGGCCACGTACCAAGAGACCCAGTACTTC.

In DNA, the CDR3 is TGTGCCAGCAGTAGGAAGGGGGACACTGAAGCTTTCTTT. Its translation is CASSRKGDTEAFF. The rearrangement joins TRBV25-1 to TRBJ1-1; D is possibly TRBD1 (6 bases). Per germline, CDR1 MGHDK and CDR2 SYGVNS. Trimming removed 5 bases at V and 3 bases at J, with 10 bases between. This CDR3 has 13 residues.

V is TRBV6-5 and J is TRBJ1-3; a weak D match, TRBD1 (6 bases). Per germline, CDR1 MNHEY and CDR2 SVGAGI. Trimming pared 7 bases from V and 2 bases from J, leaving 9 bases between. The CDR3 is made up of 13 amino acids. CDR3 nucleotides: TGTGCCAGCAATACAGGGCCTGGAAACACCATATATTTT. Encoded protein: CASNTGPGNTIYF.

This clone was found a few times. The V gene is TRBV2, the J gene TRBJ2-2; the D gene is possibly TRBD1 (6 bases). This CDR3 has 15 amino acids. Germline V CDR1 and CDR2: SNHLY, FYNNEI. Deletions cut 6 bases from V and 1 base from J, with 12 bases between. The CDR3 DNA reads TGTGCCAGCAGGATCACAGGGATGAACACCGGGGAGCTGTTTTTT. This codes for CASRITGMNTGELFF.

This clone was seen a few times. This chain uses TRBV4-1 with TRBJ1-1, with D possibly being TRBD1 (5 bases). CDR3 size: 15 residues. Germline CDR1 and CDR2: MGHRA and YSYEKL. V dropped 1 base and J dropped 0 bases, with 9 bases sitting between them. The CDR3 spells CASSQGTGVNTEAFF. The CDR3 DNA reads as TGCGCCAGCAGCCAAGGTACAGGAGTGAACACTGAAGCTTTCTTT.

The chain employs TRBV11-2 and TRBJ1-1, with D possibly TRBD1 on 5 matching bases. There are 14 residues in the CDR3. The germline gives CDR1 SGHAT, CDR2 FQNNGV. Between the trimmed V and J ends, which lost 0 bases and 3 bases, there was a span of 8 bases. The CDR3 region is CASSLDRADTEAFF. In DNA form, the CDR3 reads TGTGCCAGCAGCTTAGACAGGGCGGACACTGAAGCTTTCTTT.

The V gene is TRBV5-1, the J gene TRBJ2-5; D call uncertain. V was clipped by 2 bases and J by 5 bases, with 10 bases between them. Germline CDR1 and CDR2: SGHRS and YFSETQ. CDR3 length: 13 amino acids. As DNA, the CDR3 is TGCGCCAGCAGCTTTGTGGCAGGCGAGACCCAGTACTTC. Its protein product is CASSFVAGETQYF.

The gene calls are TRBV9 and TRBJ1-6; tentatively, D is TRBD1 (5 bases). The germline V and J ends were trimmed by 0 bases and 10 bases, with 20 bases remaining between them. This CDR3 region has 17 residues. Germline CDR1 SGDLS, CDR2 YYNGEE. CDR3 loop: CASSVGAGNVLQSPLHF. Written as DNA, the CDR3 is TGTGCCAGCAGCGTAGGGGCAGGGAACGTTCTTCAGTCACCCCTCCACTTT.

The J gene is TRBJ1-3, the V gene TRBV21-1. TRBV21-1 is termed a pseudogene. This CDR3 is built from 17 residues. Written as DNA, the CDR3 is TGTGCCAGCAGCGGGGTGGGGGGAGGATTATCTGGAAACACCATATATTTT. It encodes CASSGVGGGLSGNTIYF.

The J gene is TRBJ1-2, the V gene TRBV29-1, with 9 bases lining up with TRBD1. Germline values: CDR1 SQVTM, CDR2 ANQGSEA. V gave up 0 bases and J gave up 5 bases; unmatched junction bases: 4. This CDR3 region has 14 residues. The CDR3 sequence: CSVEEGGQGYGYTF. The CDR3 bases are TGCAGCGTTGAAGAAGGGGGACAGGGTTATGGCTACACCTTC.

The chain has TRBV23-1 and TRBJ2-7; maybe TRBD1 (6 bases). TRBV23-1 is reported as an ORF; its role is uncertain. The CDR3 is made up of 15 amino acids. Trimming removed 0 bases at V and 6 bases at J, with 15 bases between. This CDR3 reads CASSQSKDRTREQYF. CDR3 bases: TGCGCCAGCAGTCAATCGAAAGACAGGACTCGCGAGCAGTACTTC.

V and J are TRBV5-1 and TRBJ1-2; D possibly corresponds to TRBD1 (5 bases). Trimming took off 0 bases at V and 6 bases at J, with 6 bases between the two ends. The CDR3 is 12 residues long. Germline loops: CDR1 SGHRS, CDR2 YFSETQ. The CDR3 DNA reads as TGCGCCAGCAGCTTGGACAGGCATGGCTACACCTTC. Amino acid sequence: CASSLDRHGYTF.

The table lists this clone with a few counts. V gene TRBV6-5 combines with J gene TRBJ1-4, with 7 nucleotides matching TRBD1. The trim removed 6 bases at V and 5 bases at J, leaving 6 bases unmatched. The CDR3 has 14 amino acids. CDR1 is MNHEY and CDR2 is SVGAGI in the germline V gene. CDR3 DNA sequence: TGTGCCAGCAGGGCGGGACAGCTCAATGAAAAACTGTTTTTT. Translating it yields CASRAGQLNEKLFF.

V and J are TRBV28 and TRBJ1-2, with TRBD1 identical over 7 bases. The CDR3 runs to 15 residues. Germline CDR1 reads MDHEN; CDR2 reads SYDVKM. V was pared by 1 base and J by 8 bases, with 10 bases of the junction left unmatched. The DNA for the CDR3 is TGTGCCAGCAGTTTATCCGTGGAGGGGGCGGGAGGCTACACCTTC. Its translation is CASSLSVEGAGGYTF.

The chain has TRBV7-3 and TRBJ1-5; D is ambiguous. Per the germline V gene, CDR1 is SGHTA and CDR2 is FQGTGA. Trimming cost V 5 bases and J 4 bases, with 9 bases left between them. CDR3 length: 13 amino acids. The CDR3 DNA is TGTGCCAGCAGCAGCCTTCCTAATCAGCCCCAGCATTTT. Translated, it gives CASSSLPNQPQHF.

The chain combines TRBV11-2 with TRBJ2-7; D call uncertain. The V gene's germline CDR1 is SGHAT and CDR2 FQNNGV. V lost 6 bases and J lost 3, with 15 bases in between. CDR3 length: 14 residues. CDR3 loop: CASRSGHSGYEQYF. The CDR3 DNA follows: TGTGCCAGCAGATCGGGTCACTCCGGCTACGAGCAGTACTTC.

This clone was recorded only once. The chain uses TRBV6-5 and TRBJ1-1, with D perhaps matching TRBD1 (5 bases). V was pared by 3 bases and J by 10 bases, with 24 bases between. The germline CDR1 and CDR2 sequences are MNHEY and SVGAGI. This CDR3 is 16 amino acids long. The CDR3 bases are TGTGCCAGCAGTTATCAGTTTGTGAAGGGGTCGACCTCAGCTTTCTTT. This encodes CASSYQFVKGSTSAFF.

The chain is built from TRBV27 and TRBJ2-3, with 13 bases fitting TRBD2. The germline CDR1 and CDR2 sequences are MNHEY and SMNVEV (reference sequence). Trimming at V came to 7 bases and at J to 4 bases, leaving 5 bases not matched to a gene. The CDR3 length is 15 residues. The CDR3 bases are TGTGCCAGCACCCGGACTAGCGGGGGCTCAGATACGCAGTATTTT. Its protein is CASTRTSGGSDTQYF.

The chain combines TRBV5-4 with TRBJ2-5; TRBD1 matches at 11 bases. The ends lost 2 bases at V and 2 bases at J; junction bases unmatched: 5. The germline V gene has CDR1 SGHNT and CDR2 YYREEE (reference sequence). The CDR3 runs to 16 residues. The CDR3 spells CASSLGQGAAQETQYF. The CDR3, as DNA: TGTGCCAGCAGCTTAGGACAGGGGGCGGCTCAAGAGACCCAGTACTTC. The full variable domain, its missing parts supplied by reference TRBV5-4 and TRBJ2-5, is ETGVTQSPTHLIKTRGQQVTLRCSSQSGHNTVSWYQQALGQGPQFIFQYYREEENGRGNFPPRFSGLQFPNYSSELNVNALELDDSALYLCASSLGQGAAQETQYFGPGTRLLVL.

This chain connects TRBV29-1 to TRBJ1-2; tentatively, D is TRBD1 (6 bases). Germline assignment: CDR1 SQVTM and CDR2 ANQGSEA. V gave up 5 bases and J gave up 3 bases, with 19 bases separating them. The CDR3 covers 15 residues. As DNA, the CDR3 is TGCAGCGTTACCTTCACTTTTACAGGGCACTATGGCTACACCTTC. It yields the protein CSVTFTFTGHYGYTF.

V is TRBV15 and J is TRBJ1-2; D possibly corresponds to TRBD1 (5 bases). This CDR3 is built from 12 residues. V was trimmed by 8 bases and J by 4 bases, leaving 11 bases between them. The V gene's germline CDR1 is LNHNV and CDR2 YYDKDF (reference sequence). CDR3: CATGGGSYGYTF. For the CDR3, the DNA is TGTGCCACCGGGGGGGGATCCTATGGCTACACCTTC.

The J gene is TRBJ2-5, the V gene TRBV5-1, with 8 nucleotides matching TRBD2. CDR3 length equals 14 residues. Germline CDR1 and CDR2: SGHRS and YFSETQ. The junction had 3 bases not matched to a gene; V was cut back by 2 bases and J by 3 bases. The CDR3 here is CASSFSGVEETQYF. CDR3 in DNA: TGCGCCAGCAGCTTTAGCGGGGTGGAAGAGACCCAGTACTTC.

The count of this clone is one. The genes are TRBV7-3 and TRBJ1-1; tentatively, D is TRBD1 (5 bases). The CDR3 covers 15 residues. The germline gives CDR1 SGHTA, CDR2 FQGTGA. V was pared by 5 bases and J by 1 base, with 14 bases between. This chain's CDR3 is CASSREAGGNTEAFF. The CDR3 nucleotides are TGTGCCAGCAGCCGAGAGGCCGGGGGGAACACTGAAGCTTTCTTT.

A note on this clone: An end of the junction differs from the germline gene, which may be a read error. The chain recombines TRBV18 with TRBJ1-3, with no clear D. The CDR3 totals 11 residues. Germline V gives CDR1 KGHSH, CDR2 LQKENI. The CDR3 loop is CASSPFNTLYF. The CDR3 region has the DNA TGTGCCAGCTCACCTTTTAACACCCTATATTTT.

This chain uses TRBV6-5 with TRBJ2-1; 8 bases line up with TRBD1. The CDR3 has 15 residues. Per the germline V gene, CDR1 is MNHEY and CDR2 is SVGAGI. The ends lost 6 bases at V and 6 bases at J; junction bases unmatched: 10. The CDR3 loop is CASSPRQGLVNEQFF. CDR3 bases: TGTGCCAGCAGCCCCAGACAGGGGTTGGTCAATGAGCAGTTCTTC.

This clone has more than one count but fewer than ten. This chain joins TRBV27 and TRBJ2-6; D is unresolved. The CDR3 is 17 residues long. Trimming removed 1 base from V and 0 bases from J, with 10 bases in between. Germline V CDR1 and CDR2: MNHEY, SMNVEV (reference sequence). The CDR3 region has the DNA TGTGCCAGCAGTTTATGGCCAGGTCCCTCTGGGGCCAACGTCCTGACTTTC. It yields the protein CASSLWPGPSGANVLTF.

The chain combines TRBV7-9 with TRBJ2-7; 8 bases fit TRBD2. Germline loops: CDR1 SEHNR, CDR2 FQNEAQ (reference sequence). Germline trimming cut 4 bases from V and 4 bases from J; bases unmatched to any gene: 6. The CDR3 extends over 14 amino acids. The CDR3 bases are TGTGCCAGCAGCTCCTCCGGGACTAGTTACGAGCAGTACTTC. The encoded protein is CASSSSGTSYEQYF.

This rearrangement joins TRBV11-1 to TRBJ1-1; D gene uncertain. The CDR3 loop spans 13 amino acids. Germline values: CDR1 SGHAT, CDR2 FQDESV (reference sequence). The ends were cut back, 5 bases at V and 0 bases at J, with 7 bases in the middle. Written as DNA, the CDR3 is TGTGCCAGCAGCGCCGAGATGAACACTGAAGCTTTCTTT. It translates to CASSAEMNTEAFF.

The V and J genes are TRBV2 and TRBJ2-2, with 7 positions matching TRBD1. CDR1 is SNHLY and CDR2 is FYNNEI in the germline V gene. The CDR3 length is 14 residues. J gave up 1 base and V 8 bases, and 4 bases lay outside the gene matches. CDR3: CASVGTENTGELFF. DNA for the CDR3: TGTGCCAGCGTCGGGACAGAGAACACCGGGGAGCTGTTTTTT.